The TCR beta chain described here comes from a study of low-dose radiotherapy and immunotherapy resistance in tumors (dated by TCRdb to between 2021 and 2023). About the study as a whole: Cohort 1 received 0.5 Gy per fraction every 2 weeks, with a prescribed total PTV dose of 6.5 Gy. For Cohort 2, the dose was 1 Gy per fraction given every two weeks, adding up to 13 Gy in total across 26 weeks. Patients were given nivolumab as a 240 mg flat dose every two weeks and ipilimumab at 1 mg/kg every six weeks, with both drugs delivered intravenously. Intravenous cyclophosphamide at 200 mg/m2 was administered every two weeks, one day ahead of each radiation and immunotherapy administration. Aspirin 300 mg was taken orally once daily by patients for four cycles, starting on cycle 1 day 1. The trial did not randomize participants into treatment groups. Eight patients were included in the translational analysis: three from the first dose cohort and the first five from the second dose cohort.

The sample's time point label, decoded: before trial treatment. Donors were enrolled in RACIN, a single-arm phase I dose-escalation trial in which nivolumab, ipilimumab, aspirin, low-dose cyclophosphamide and low-dose radiotherapy were combined. Patients with advanced, TIL-negative solid tumors were considered eligible. This clonotype was counted at least ten times. Its antigen has not been determined. No base qualities exist here, and no much larger clone lies one base off it. Sequencing was carried out with an Illumina HiSeq 2500. To make first-strand cDNA, Superscript III was used along with a set of TRAV- and TRBV-specific primers so that both the TCRalpha and TCRbeta chains were covered. A roughly 20-cycle PCR with Phusion amplified the TCRs, pairing a constant-region primer with the adapter that was attached to the V primers. Isolated mRNA was amplified with the MessageAmp II aRNA Amplification Kit, using a roughly 15-hour in vitro transcription at 37°C. mRNA for TCR sequencing was isolated with the Dynabeads mRNA DIRECT Purification Kit. A second roughly 25-cycle Phusion PCR added indexed Illumina adapters, and products were purified with AMPure XP beads. Processing in the source paper ran as follows. Custom Perl scripts were used to pool TCR sequences that encoded the same protein, to remove out-of-frame sequences, and to calculate the abundance of each clonotype. TCR sequences supported by only a single read were excluded from analysis. Shannon entropy, Gini index, clonality, richness, and the frequency of TCRs shared between repertoires were included as repertoire metrics. The public sequencing data were trimmed at Q25 with fastp and processed into clonotypes with MiXCR by TCRdb, which kept only in-frame beta chains. For every CDR3 protein sequence, its rows merge into one entry that carries the most common genes and DNA. None of the V and J calls come from the authors' own analysis; TCRdb made them. The sample table lists around 83,000 distinct CDR3 sequences, about 20% of them with a count of one. Together, the top ten hold over 4.5% of the sample.

CDR1 and CDR2 were assigned from the germline V gene as ENHRY and SYGVKD. V loses 3 bases of germline sequence and J loses 0 bases, and the interval between the two ends is 15 bases. The CDR3 goes from the cysteine to the phenylalanine over 18 residues. The entry retains the CDR3 DNA only, 54 bases that are in frame from base 1. The chain is encoded by TRBV10-3 joined to TRBJ2-6; no D segment can be confidently identified. Sequences were derived from PBMCs, sampled before treatment. This TCR came from a male donor with prostate cancer. The sequence in DNA is TGTGCCATCAGTGAAACCGATGGCCTAAGCTCTGGGGCCAACGTCCTGACTTTC. Its protein product is CAISETDGLSSGANVLTF.